This T cell receptor (beta chain) was retrieved from a study of cytomegalovirus exposure and HLA in healthy donors. Whole-study results and caveats: Confirmation in vitro established that a few CMV-associated chains were specific for CMV antigens. In the roughly 110 validation repertoires, under 95% of cluster scores exceeded 0, per a later analysis.

The donors were part of the validation cohort of roughly 110 subjects. That cohort was separate from the first cohort, which comprised 500 to 700 subjects. This clone has just one count. Its antigen is not known. Using immunoSEQ multiplex PCR, the repertoire was profiled, and TCRdb retains in-frame clones only, with some absent. Of 200,000 or so clones listed, approximately 84% were seen once; the top ten hold over 5.5%. What was sequenced was PBMCs. The sequence was obtained from a young man in good health and CMV-seropositive.

In DNA, the CDR3 is TGCGCCAGCAGCTTGGGATGGCTAGCGGGAGGGGAATCCGAGACCCAGTACTTC. It specifies CASSLGWLAGGESETQYF. This sequence joins TRBV5-1 and TRBJ2-5, with 12 bases fitting TRBD2. The CDR3 contains 18 residues. Germline assignment: CDR1 SGHRS and CDR2 YFSETQ. With 0 bases clipped from V and 5 bases from J, the junction kept 11 bases outside the gene matches.